This T cell receptor (beta chain) was profiled in a study of T cell responses to AZD1222 COVID-19 vaccine (dated by TCRdb to about 2021). The study in broad terms: Because spike-specific TCR depth and breadth did not differ between the two schedules, AZD1222 recipients who got a second dose at roughly 4 weeks were pooled with those who got a second dose at roughly 12 weeks. TCR sequencing was performed for over 230 trial participants, of whom around 200 were given two doses of AZD1222 and some 26 were given two doses of MenACWY control vaccine. Trial participants were enrolled into age subgroups of 18-55, 56-69 and 70-plus years, which contained approximately 150, 28 and 58 TCR-sequenced participants, respectively.

Between the V and J ends, shortened by 3 bases and 8 bases respectively, the junction contains 10 bases. CDR3 length: 12 amino acids, cysteine to phenylalanine. Kept here is only the CDR3 DNA, which spans 36 bases and is read in frame from base 1. CDR1 SEHNR and CDR2 FQNEAQ were looked up in the germline V gene (reference sequence). Explained via the paper, the time point label denotes: baseline before first vaccination. Vaccinee samples came from UK trials COV001 and COV002, including a single-blind randomized controlled phase 2/3 trial of AZD1222 (ChAdOx1 nCoV-19) in healthy adults. Trial participant PBMC samples were collected at day 0 and day 28 after the second dose for TCRbeta chain sequencing. The CDR3 regions of human TCRbeta chains were analyzed by immunosequencing. Regarding the original processing steps: Repertoire TCRs were checked for matches against a reference library of SARS-CoV-2-specific TCRs that had been generated using the MIRA antigen-specificity platform. Breadth was defined as the fraction of unique TCRs that were SARS-CoV-2-associated. Depth was defined as the fraction of total T cells that were SARS-CoV-2-associated. Using the MIRA data, every spike-specific TCR was mapped to the spike region that the TCR reacted to and assigned to either a CD4 or a CD8 class. Log10-transformed breadth and depth values were compared by one-way ANOVA with Sidak's multiple comparisons tests. This immuneACCESS table, as held by TCRdb, lists in-frame sequences with V and J called but not all clones. Of the missing ones, under half trace to an unresolved V gene in checked studies; the others have no known cause. V, J and clone size derive from that table, while D and trimming were established from the DNA sequence. For this sample the table gives some 120,000 clones, of which about 90% were detected only once. Together, the top ten hold almost 5.5% of the sample.

This clone is a singleton in its sample. The antigen this receptor binds is unknown. One base away there is no much larger clone; base qualities are not given. Study-wide findings and limitations: Conclusions about previously exposed vaccinees are limited, since just a handful of AZD1222 recipients were seropositive for SARS-CoV-2 at baseline. The whole spike protein was spanned by vaccine-associated CD4 TCRs, and dominant responses were seen in regions 160-218 and 743-854. Participants were mostly white British, with more females than males. The authors suggested clonal diversity may have been underestimated. In the small 56-69-year group, the increase in depth fell short of significance, most likely because of low power. Spike-specific TCR breadth and depth rose significantly after two AZD1222 doses compared with day 0 and with MenACWY recipients. No day 14 peak-response samples were available, so repertoires were characterized only after the peak T cell response. Reportedly, almost half of the unique spike-specific TCRs recognized epitopes lying outside the regions that are mutated in the B.1.351 and B.1.1.7 variants.

Specimen: peripheral blood, collected on day 0 of AZD1222 vaccination. The chain was built from TRBV7-9 and TRBJ1-1; there is no confident call for the D gene. This TCR was recovered from an adult in good health. The sequenced DNA: TGTGCCAGCAGCTTTTCTAATCGCGAAGCTTTCTTT. It translates as CASSFSNREAFF.